This T cell receptor (beta chain) was captured by sequencing in a study of blood T cell repertoires in COVID-19. The CDR3 sequence is 15 residues long. CDR1 and CDR2 from the germline V gene are SGDLS and YYNGEE. With 2 bases clipped from V and 5 bases from J, the junction kept 9 bases outside the gene matches. Some clones are missing from TCRdb's copy, which holds only in-frame ones; the method was immunoSEQ multiplex PCR. This sample has 430,000 or so clones; around nine tenths occur once, and the top ten carry roughly 1.4%. The chain links TRBV9 to TRBJ1-2, with 7 bases that match TRBD1. The sample comprised PBMCs or T cells enriched from blood (not recorded which). This sequence originates from a woman aged 18-30 years who had been exposed to COVID-19. CDR3 loop: CASSVDGTEMYGYTF. The CDR3 bases are TGTGCCAGCAGCGTGGACGGGACAGAGATGTATGGCTACACCTTC.